This TCR beta chain was recovered during a study of beta chain features in type 1 diabetes. Germline-derived CDR1 and CDR2 are MNHNY and SVGAGI (reference sequence). The V end was cut by 6 bases, the J end by 4 bases, with 18 bases between. The CDR3 has 15 residues. Worth noting for this clone: Its specificity is unknown.

Reverse transcription of all isolated RNA meant that expressed TCRB transcripts were sequenced. Naive, central memory and regulatory T cell samples produced a mean of about 3.5 million reads. The method was immunoSEQ multiplex PCR; TCRdb's version includes in-frame clones alone and lacks a portion of them. The table records about 340,000 clones, roughly a tenth of them present only once. The study's findings and limits: For type 1 diabetes patients, VDJ junctions showed fewer insertions and more deletions. Type 1 diabetes patients had TCRB CDR3s that were shorter (moderately but significantly so) in all four CD4+ subsets.

The rearrangement joins TRBV6-6 to TRBJ1-2; D possibly corresponds to TRBD1 (6 bases). The receptor was isolated from a man aged 25-45 years with type 1 diabetes. Material for sequencing was central memory CD4+ T cells from blood. The CDR3 nucleotides read TGTGCCAGCAGCTCATCGACCGGACAGAGCTATGGCTACACCTTC. Translating gives CASSSSTGQSYGYTF.